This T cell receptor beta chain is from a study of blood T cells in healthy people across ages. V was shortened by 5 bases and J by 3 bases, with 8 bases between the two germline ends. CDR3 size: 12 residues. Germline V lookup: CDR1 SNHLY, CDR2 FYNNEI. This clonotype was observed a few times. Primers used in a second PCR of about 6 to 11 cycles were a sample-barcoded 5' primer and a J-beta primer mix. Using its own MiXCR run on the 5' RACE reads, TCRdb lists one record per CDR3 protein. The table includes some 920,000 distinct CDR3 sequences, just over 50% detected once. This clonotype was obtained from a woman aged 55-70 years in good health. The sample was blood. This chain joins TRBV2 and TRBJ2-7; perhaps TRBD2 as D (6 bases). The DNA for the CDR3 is TGTGCCAGCAGTATCGGGGGCTACGAGCAGTACTTC. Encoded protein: CASSIGGYEQYF.